Each of the 10 T cell receptor beta chains below was sequenced from the same sample in a study of T cells in Graves' hyperthyroidism and ophthalmopathy. RNA transcripts were the template for amplifying TCR beta CDR3 regions. A set of HTBI primers served as the primers for a first-round RT-PCR of the TCR CDR3. TCRdb reprocessed the multiplex PCR reads with MiXCR, giving one entry per CDR3 protein. The data show about 400,000 distinct CDR3 sequences, roughly 15% seen once. The sequencing sample was made of blood. These receptors came from a man aged 18 to 30 with Graves' ophthalmopathy.

There are many counts of this clonotype. V and J are TRBV11-2 and TRBJ1-3, with 10 positions matching TRBD1. The germline gives CDR1 SGHAT, CDR2 FQNNGV. Trimming removed 5 bases from V and 3 bases from J; junction bases left unmatched: 4. This CDR3 comprises 15 residues. The CDR3 region has the DNA TGTGCCAGCAGCCGACAGGGGGCATTTGGAAACACCATATATTTT. Amino acid sequence: CASSRQGAFGNTIYF.

Many counts were recorded for this clonotype. The V call is TRBV13, the J call TRBJ2-3; D is uncertain. This CDR3 is built from 12 residues. V lost 5 bases and J 4 bases, leaving 7 bases between the germline ends. Germline CDR1 and CDR2: PRHDT and FYEKMQ (reference sequence). CDR3 sequence reads: CASSRRADTQYF. CDR3 DNA sequence: TGTGCCAGCAGCCGAAGGGCAGATACGCAGTATTTT. Drawing the rest from reference TRBV13 and TRBJ2-3, the complete variable domain is AAGVIQSPRHLIKEKRETATLKCYPIPRHDTVYWYQQGPGQDPQFLISFYEKMQSDKGSIPDRFSAQQFSDYHSELNMSSLELGDSALYFCASSRRADTQYFGPGTRLTVL.

This clonotype was recorded many times. V and J are TRBV11-2 and TRBJ2-5; 15 bases fit TRBD2. This CDR3 has 17 amino acids. Looked up from germline, CDR1 is SGHAT and CDR2 is FQNNGV. V lost 6 bases to trimming and J lost 7 bases; unmatched junction nucleotides: 12. In DNA form, the CDR3 reads TGTGCCAGCAGTCTTACCGGGACTAGCGGGAGGCCGGGGACCCAGTACTTC. Translation: CASSLTGTSGRPGTQYF.

This clonotype was observed at least ten times. The chain couples TRBV5-1 to TRBJ2-1; 7 nucleotides agree with TRBD1. Germline V lookup: CDR1 SGHRS, CDR2 YFSETQ. This CDR3 has 13 amino acids. Trimming at V came to 4 bases and at J to 5 bases, leaving 3 bases not matched to a gene. The CDR3 is CASSTGQHNEQFF. The CDR3 DNA sequence: TGCGCCAGCAGCACGGGACAGCACAATGAGCAGTTCTTC.

This clonotype was seen only a few times. The CDR3 protein is CASSPRHSGEKLFF. The DNA of the CDR3 is TGTGCCAGCAGCCCTAGGCATTCGGGTGAAAAACTGTTTTTT. This rearrangement joins TRBV7-6 to TRBJ1-4; D gene uncertain. The CDR3 spans 14 residues. V was cut by 5 bases and J by 7 bases, with 14 bases left in between. Germline V CDR1 and CDR2: SGHVS, FNYEAQ.

This clonotype was seen many times. V and J are TRBV29-1 and TRBJ2-7; 12 bases line up with TRBD1. V shed 7 bases and J 5 bases; nucleotides not matched to a gene: 6. The CDR3 is made up of 13 amino acids. Per germline, CDR1 SQVTM and CDR2 ANQGSEA. The CDR3 region has the DNA TGCAGCGGGACCGGGACAGGGGGCGACGAGCAGTACTTC. Protein product: CSGTGTGGDEQYF.

This clonotype was found many times. The chain is built from TRBV27 and TRBJ2-7; the match to TRBD2 covers 7 bases. The germline V gene encodes CDR1 MNHEY and CDR2 SMNVEV (reference sequence). V trimming: 7 bases; J trimming: 4 bases; junction bases outside the gene matches: 10. The CDR3 consists of 14 residues. This CDR3 reads CASKMGQGGYEQYF. Written as DNA, the CDR3 is TGTGCCAGCAAGATGGGGCAGGGAGGGTACGAGCAGTACTTC.

There are a few counts of this clonotype. The J gene is TRBJ2-1, the V gene TRBV18; D may be TRBD1 or TRBD2 (5 bases each). V was shortened by 4 bases and J by 4 bases, with 17 bases between the two germline ends. Germline loops: CDR1 KGHSH, CDR2 LQKENI. The CDR3 has 16 amino acids. CDR3 loop: CASSLTLERGYNEQFF. The DNA of the CDR3 is TGTGCCAGCTCACTAACTCTAGAGAGGGGTTACAATGAGCAGTTCTTC. Full variable domain (missing parts from reference TRBV18 and TRBJ2-1): NAGVMQNPRHLVRRRGQEARLRCSPMKGHSHVYWYRQLPEEGLKFMVYLQKENIIDESGMPKERFSAEFPKEGPSILRIQQVVRGDSAAYFCASSLTLERGYNEQFFGPGTRLTVL.

This clonotype was counted at least ten times. The gene calls are TRBV11-2 and TRBJ1-2; 10 bases fit TRBD1. V lost 6 bases, J lost 4 bases, and 14 bases stayed unmatched. The V gene's germline CDR1 is SGHAT and CDR2 FQNNGV. CDR3 length: 17 amino acids. CDR3 coding DNA: TGTGCCAGCAGACGTCCCGGACAGGGGGTGACATCCTATGGCTACACCTTC. It yields the protein CASRRPGQGVTSYGYTF.

The chain has TRBV6-1 and TRBJ2-7, with a tentative D call TRBD2 (5 bases). This CDR3 contains 16 residues. CDR1 and CDR2 from the germline V gene are MNHNS and SASEGT. Trimming shortened V by 6 bases and J by 4 bases, and 22 bases separated the two germline ends. The CDR3 is CASSHGPLPGGYEQYF. DNA for the CDR3: TGTGCCAGCAGCCACGGGCCCCTCCCCGGAGGTTACGAGCAGTACTTC.